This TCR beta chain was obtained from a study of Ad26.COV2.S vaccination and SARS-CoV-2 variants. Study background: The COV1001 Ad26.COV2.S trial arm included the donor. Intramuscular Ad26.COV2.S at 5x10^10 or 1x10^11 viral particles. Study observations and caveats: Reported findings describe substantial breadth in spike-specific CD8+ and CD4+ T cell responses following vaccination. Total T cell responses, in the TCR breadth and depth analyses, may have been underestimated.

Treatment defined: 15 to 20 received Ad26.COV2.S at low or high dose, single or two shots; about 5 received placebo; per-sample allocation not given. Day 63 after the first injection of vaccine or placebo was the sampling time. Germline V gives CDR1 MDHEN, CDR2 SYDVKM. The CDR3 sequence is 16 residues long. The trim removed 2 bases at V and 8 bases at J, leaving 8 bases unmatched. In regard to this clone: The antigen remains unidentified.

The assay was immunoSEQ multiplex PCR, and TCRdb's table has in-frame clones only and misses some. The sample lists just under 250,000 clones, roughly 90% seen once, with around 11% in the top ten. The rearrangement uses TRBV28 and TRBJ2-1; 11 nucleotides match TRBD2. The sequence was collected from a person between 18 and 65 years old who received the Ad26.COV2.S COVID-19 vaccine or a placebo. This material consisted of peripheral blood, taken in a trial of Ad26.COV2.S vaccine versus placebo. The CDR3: CASSLAGLAGRDEQFF. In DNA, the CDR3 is TGTGCCAGCAGTTTAGCCGGACTAGCGGGCCGGGATGAGCAGTTCTTC.